This entry lists 26 T cell receptor beta chains sequenced from one sample in a study of blood T cell repertoires in COVID-19. Here immunoSEQ multiplex PCR was the method, and the copy in TCRdb shows in-frame clones only, minus some. Of 150,000 or so clones listed, 85% were seen once; the top ten hold about 3%. The sequencing input was peripheral blood. The source of these receptors is a middle-aged woman with active or convalescent COVID-19.

The chain is built from TRBV9 and TRBJ2-2, with 7 nucleotides matching TRBD1. J was trimmed by 0 bases and V by 0 bases; bases with no gene match: 2. The germline gives CDR1 SGDLS, CDR2 YYNGEE. The CDR3 is 16 residues long. CDR3 amino acids: CASSVATGPNTGELFF. The CDR3, as DNA: TGTGCCAGCAGCGTAGCGACAGGGCCGAACACCGGGGAGCTGTTTTTT. Complete variable domain (other parts from reference TRBV9 and TRBJ2-2): DSGVTQTPKHLITATGQRVTLRCSPRSGDLSVYWYQQSLDQGLQFLIQYYNGEERAKGNILERFSAQQFPDLHSELNLSSLELGDSALYFCASSVATGPNTGELFFGEGSRLTVL.

The rearrangement uses TRBV27 and TRBJ2-7; maybe TRBD2 (5 bases). Trimming shortened V by 0 bases and J by 2 bases, and 11 bases separated the two germline ends. This CDR3 spans 15 amino acids. CDR1 is MNHEY and CDR2 is SMNVEV in the germline V gene (reference sequence). This CDR3 is CASSLSGDGTYEQYF. The CDR3 region has the DNA TGTGCCAGCAGTTTATCAGGAGACGGGACCTACGAGCAGTACTTC.

The chain combines TRBV4-1 with TRBJ1-5; D might be TRBD1 (6 bases). V lost 2 bases to trimming and J lost 1 base, with 12 bases between them. The CDR3 length is 16 residues. Germline CDR1 is MGHRA and CDR2 is YSYEKL. CDR3: CASSQWTAGSNQPQHF. As DNA, the CDR3 is TGCGCCAGCAGCCAATGGACAGCAGGGAGCAATCAGCCCCAGCATTTT.

The rearrangement joins TRBV21-1 to TRBJ1-2; the table's D call of TRBD1 was not tested on the DNA. TRBV21-1 is reported as a pseudogene. The CDR3 runs to 13 residues. The CDR3 region is CASSTRDRYGYTF. CDR3 bases: TGTGCCAGCAGCACCCGGGACAGGTATGGCTACACCTTC.

The CDR3 is CASSVAEQGWAGYTF. The DNA of the CDR3 is TGTGCCAGCAGCGTAGCGGAGCAGGGGTGGGCTGGCTACACCTTC. The chain is built from TRBV9 and TRBJ1-2; maybe TRBD1 (6 bases). There are 15 residues in the CDR3. V lost 0 bases to trimming and J lost 7 bases, with 16 bases between them. Germline V gives CDR1 SGDLS, CDR2 YYNGEE.

The CDR3 is CASSLNSGTGRFKSYGYTF. In DNA form, the CDR3 reads TGTGCCAGCAGCCTAAATTCGGGGACAGGGCGATTTAAAAGCTATGGCTACACCTTC. The chain links TRBV5-6 to TRBJ1-2; 9 bases fit TRBD1. J was trimmed by 4 bases and V by 4 bases; bases with no gene match: 20. There are 19 residues in the CDR3. The germline gives CDR1 SGHDT, CDR2 YYEEEE.

The rearrangement uses TRBV6-5 and TRBJ2-7; D remains unclear. Germline lookup yields CDR1 MNHEY and CDR2 SVGAGI. The CDR3 extends over 13 amino acids. Deletions cut 8 bases from V and 3 bases from J, with 14 bases between. The chain's CDR3 is CASRWADRYEQYF. The DNA of the CDR3 is TGTGCCAGCCGGTGGGCAGACCGCTACGAGCAGTACTTC.

The V gene is TRBV7-2, the J gene TRBJ1-1; 8 bases line up with TRBD1. CDR3 size: 14 residues. The V gene's germline CDR1 is SGHTA and CDR2 FQGNSA. Germline trimming cut 4 bases from V and 10 bases from J; bases unmatched to any gene: 11. Here the CDR3 reads CASSSRTGYVGAFF. Written as DNA, the CDR3 is TGTGCCAGCAGCTCAAGGACAGGGTACGTGGGAGCTTTCTTT.

J is TRBJ2-5 and V is TRBV30; TRBD2 aligns across 7 bases. J gave up 2 bases and V 5 bases, and 8 bases lay outside the gene matches. This CDR3 has 14 amino acids. Germline assignment: CDR1 GTSNPN and CDR2 SVGIG (reference sequence). The DNA of the CDR3 is TGTGCCTGGGACCGGCGGGGACTACAAGAGACCCAGTACTTC. Residues: CAWDRRGLQETQYF.

The J gene is TRBJ2-1, the V gene TRBV5-6; TRBD1 matches at 10 bases. This CDR3 has 12 residues. CDR1 SGHDT and CDR2 YYEEEE come from the germline V gene. V lost 4 bases to trimming and J lost 9 bases; unmatched junction nucleotides: 1. The CDR3 spells CASSRDRGEQFF. The CDR3 coding sequence is TGTGCCAGCAGCCGGGACAGGGGTGAGCAGTTCTTC.

This clone occurred many times. The chain combines TRBV6-1 with TRBJ1-2, with D possibly TRBD1 on 5 matching bases. CDR1 and CDR2 from the germline V gene are MNHNS and SASEGT. The CDR3 contains 14 residues. V lost 1 base, J lost 7 bases, and 13 bases lay in between. The chain's CDR3 is CASSEGGGVSGYTF. CDR3 sequence (DNA): TGTGCCAGCAGTGAAGGAGGAGGGGTGAGTGGCTACACCTTC.

The chain has TRBV5-1 and TRBJ1-4; the match to TRBD1 covers 8 bases. Germline-derived CDR1 and CDR2 are SGHRS and YFSETQ. V shed 2 bases, J shed 5 bases, and the junction held 11 bases outside the gene matches. The CDR3 length is 17 residues. The CDR3 sequence is CASSFVPLGTGNEKLFF. The CDR3 DNA is TGCGCCAGCAGCTTTGTACCCCTCGGGACAGGCAATGAAAAACTGTTTTTT. The full variable domain, in which reference TRBV5-1 and TRBJ1-4 provide the parts outside the CDR3, is KAGVTQTPRYLIKTRGQQVTLSCSPISGHRSVSWYQQTPGQGLQFLFEYFSETQRNKGNFPGRFSGRQFSNSRSEMNVSTLELGDSALYLCASSFVPLGTGNEKLFFGSGTQLSVL.

This sequence joins TRBV28 and TRBJ2-7; 10 bases are a match to TRBD2. V dropped 3 bases and J dropped 7; count of bases not matched to a gene: 15. From germline, CDR1 is MDHEN and CDR2 SYDVKM. CDR3 size: 17 residues. The CDR3 region has the DNA TGTGCCAGCAGTTTCACCCCCCAACTAGCGGGACGGGTGGAGCAGTACTTC. This sequence encodes CASSFTPQLAGRVEQYF. Full variable domain (rest looked up from reference TRBV28 and TRBJ2-7): DVKVTQSSRYLVKRTGEKVFLECVQDMDHENMFWYRQDPGLGLRLIYFSYDVKMKEKGDIPEGYSVSREKKERFSLILESASTNQTSMYLCASSFTPQLAGRVEQYFGPGTRLTVT.

The V call is TRBV2, the J call TRBJ1-5; D ambiguous. This CDR3 has 13 amino acids. Germline V gives CDR1 SNHLY, CDR2 FYNNEI. V was cut by 6 bases and J by 2 bases, with 8 bases left in between. The CDR3 loop reads CASRGERNQPQHF. CDR3 sequence (DNA): TGTGCCAGCAGGGGAGAGCGCAATCAGCCCCAGCATTTT.

The chain joins TRBV15 to TRBJ2-7; perhaps TRBD1 as D (6 bases). V gave up 1 base and J gave up 2 bases, with 18 bases separating them. The CDR3 runs 17 residues. Germline V lookup: CDR1 LNHNV, CDR2 YYDKDF (reference sequence). This chain's CDR3 is CATSRGPSRDRTYEQYF. Written as DNA, the CDR3 is TGTGCCACCAGCAGAGGGCCTTCCCGCGACAGGACCTACGAGCAGTACTTC.

This chain connects TRBV19 to TRBJ1-2; D perhaps matches TRBD1 (5 bases). Trimming left V 7 bases short and J 2 bases short, with 17 bases between. Germline CDR1 is LNHDA and CDR2 is SQIVND (reference sequence). The CDR3 spans 15 residues. CDR3 residues: CASKEVEGPNYGYTF. In DNA form, the CDR3 reads TGTGCCAGTAAGGAGGTGGAGGGACCGAACTATGGCTACACCTTC.

This chain links TRBV12-3 or TRBV12-4 with TRBJ1-5, with a tentative D call TRBD1 (6 bases). V was shortened by 6 bases and J by 7 bases, with 13 bases between the two germline ends. The CDR3 spans 13 residues. The CDR3 sequence is CASSVEGGQPQHF. DNA for the CDR3: TGTGCCAGCAGCGTTGAAGGGGGACAGCCCCAGCATTTT.

V usage is TRBV10-3 and J usage is TRBJ1-2; a weak D match, TRBD1 (5 bases). Trimming stripped 6 bases from V and 8 bases from J, with 13 bases between. There are 12 residues in the CDR3. From germline, CDR1 is ENHRY and CDR2 SYGVKD. The CDR3 sequence is CAISQGTWGYTF. The DNA for the CDR3 is TGTGCCATCAGCCAGGGTACCTGGGGCTACACCTTC.

The V gene is TRBV6-2 or TRBV6-3, the J gene TRBJ2-2; D is uncertain. In germline, CDR1 is MNHEY, CDR2 SVGEGT. The CDR3 covers 15 residues. Trimming pared 2 bases from V and 7 bases from J, leaving 14 bases between. The CDR3 coding sequence is TGTGCCAGCAGTTACCCGACTGAATTGGGCGGGGAGCTGTTTTTT. Translating it yields CASSYPTELGGELFF.

The chain recombines TRBV7-2 with TRBJ1-2; tentatively, D is TRBD1 (5 bases). The germline V gene encodes CDR1 SGHTA and CDR2 FQGNSA. This CDR3 has 15 residues. With 5 bases removed from V and 1 base from J, the gap between germline ends came to 14 bases. The CDR3 DNA reads as TGTGCCAGCAGCCCTGGGACTTGGGTTAACTATGGCTACACCTTC. Amino acids: CASSPGTWVNYGYTF.

The V call is TRBV28, the J call TRBJ1-2; D is possibly TRBD1 (6 bases). With 7 bases removed from V and 4 bases from J, the gap between germline ends came to 16 bases. Per the germline V gene, CDR1 is MDHEN and CDR2 is SYDVKM. CDR3 length: 14 residues. DNA of the CDR3: TGTGCCAGCAATTCCCGGACAGAGCCCTATGGCTACACCTTC. Translating gives CASNSRTEPYGYTF.

This clone was counted between two and nine times. The junction and the germline gene differ at one end; a read error may be behind it. This chain joins TRBV25-1 and TRBJ1-1; possible D gene TRBD1, 5 bases. Germline loops: CDR1 MGHDK, CDR2 SYGVNS. The CDR3 contains 15 residues. The CDR3 nucleotides read TGTGCCAGCAGTGATTACACAGGTCTGAAAACTGAAGCTTTCTTT. This gives the protein CASSDYTGLKTEAFF.

This sequence joins TRBV18 and TRBJ1-2, with D uncertain. The CDR3 contains 15 residues. In germline, CDR1 is KGHSH, CDR2 LQKENI. V was pared by 0 bases and J by 0 bases, with 8 bases between. In DNA form, the CDR3 reads TGTGCCAGCTCACCACCAGGGAGGTCTAACTATGGCTACACCTTC. The encoded protein is CASSPPGRSNYGYTF.

This clone has just a few counts. The chain recombines TRBV7-2 with TRBJ1-5; D gene uncertain. CDR3 length: 13 amino acids. V dropped 3 bases and J dropped 9 bases, with 12 bases sitting between them. The germline V gene encodes CDR1 SGHTA and CDR2 FQGNSA. The CDR3 DNA reads TGTGCCAGCAGCTTGCAGGAAAGTCGGCCCCAGCATTTT. Its protein product is CASSLQESRPQHF.

The rearrangement uses TRBV28 and TRBJ2-3, with D possibly matching TRBD2 (5 bases). Per the germline V gene, CDR1 is MDHEN and CDR2 is SYDVKM. V shed 3 bases and J shed 6 bases, with 7 bases lying between them. The CDR3 has 12 residues. In DNA form, the CDR3 reads TGTGCCAGCAGTTTGCGGGTGGATACGCAGTATTTT. It encodes CASSLRVDTQYF.

The rearrangement uses TRBV3-1 (or the pseudogene TRBV3-2) and TRBJ2-3; the D gene is possibly TRBD2 (5 bases). This CDR3 comprises 16 residues. Per germline, CDR1 LGHDT and CDR2 YNNKEL (reference sequence). V was shortened by 1 base and J by 1 base, with 12 bases between the two germline ends. The CDR3 here is CASSQGGGGRTDTQYF. The DNA for the CDR3 is TGTGCCAGCAGCCAAGGCGGCGGCGGGCGCACAGATACGCAGTATTTT.